The clone carrying this TCR beta chain was seen only a few times. The target antigen is unknown. The CDR3 has 16 amino acids. Germline CDR1 is SGHVS and CDR2 is FQNEAQ. V shed 4 bases and J 5 bases; nucleotides not matched to a gene: 12. This record belongs to a study of cytomegalovirus exposure and HLA in healthy donors. The PCR contained 60 Vbeta and 13 Jbeta primers. Sequenced by immunoSEQ multiplex PCR; TCRdb stores in-frame clones only, minus some. The data hold around 220,000 clones, with over 60% observed a single time. Findings and limits, study-wide: Information on immune exposure was restricted to one variable (CMV serostatus). Cytomegalovirus status was reportedly diagnosed by the classifier with high specificity and sensitivity.

The donors were healthy bone marrow donors. This receptor was taken from a man aged 18 to 29 in good health and CMV-seronegative. J is TRBJ2-5 and V is TRBV7-8, with TRBD1 matching over 8 bases. Specimen: PBMCs. As DNA, the CDR3 is TGTGCCAGCAGCTCGGGACAGGAGGAGCGGCCGGAGACCCAGTACTTC. This gives the protein CASSSGQEERPETQYF.